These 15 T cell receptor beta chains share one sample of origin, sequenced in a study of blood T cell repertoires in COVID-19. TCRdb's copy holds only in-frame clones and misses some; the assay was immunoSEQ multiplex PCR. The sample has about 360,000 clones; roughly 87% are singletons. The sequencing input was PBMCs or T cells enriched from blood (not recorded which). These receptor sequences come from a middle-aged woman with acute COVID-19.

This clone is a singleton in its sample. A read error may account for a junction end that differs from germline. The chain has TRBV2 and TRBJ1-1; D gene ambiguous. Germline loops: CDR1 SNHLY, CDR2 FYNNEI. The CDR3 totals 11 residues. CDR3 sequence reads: CGSGLYTEAFF. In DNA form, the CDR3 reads TGTGGCAGCGGTCTCTATACTGAAGCTTTCTTT.

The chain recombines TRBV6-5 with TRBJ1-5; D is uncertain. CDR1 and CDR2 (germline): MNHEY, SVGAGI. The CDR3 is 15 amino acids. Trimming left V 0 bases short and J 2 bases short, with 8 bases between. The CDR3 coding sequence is TGTGCCAGCAGTTACTCGAATAGAGGCAATCAGCCCCAGCATTTT. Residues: CASSYSNRGNQPQHF.

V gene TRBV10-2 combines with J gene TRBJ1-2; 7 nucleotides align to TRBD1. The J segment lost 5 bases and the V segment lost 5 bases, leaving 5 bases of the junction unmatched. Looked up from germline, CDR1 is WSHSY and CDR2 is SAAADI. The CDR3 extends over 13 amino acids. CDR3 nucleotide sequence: TGCGCCAGCAGTATCGACAGGGTTTATGGCTACACCTTC. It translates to CASSIDRVYGYTF.

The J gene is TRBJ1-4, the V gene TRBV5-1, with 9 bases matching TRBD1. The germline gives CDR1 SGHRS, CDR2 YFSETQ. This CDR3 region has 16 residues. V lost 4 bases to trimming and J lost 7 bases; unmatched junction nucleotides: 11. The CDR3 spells CASSGDSQGAVEKLFF. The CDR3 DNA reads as TGCGCCAGCAGCGGGGACTCACAGGGGGCGGTTGAAAAACTGTTTTTT.

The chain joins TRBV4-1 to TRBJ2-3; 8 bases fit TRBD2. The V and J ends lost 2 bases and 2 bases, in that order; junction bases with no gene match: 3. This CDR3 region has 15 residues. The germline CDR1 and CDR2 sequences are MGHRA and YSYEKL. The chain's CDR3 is CASSQLAGNTDTQYF. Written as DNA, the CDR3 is TGCGCCAGCAGCCAATTAGCGGGGAACACAGATACGCAGTATTTT.

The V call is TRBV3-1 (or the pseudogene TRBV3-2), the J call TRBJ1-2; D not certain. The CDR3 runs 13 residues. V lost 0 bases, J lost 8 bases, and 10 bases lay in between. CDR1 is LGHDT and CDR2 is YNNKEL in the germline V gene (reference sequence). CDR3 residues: CASSQDRVLGYTF. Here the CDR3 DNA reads TGTGCCAGCAGCCAAGATCGGGTCCTCGGCTACACCTTC.

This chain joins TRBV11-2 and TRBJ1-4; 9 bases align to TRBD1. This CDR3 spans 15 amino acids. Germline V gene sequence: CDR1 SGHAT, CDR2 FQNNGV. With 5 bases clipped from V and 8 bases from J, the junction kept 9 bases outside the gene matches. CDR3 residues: CASSISGTGNEKLFF. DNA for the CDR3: TGTGCCAGCAGCATATCCGGGACAGGGAACGAAAAACTGTTTTTT.

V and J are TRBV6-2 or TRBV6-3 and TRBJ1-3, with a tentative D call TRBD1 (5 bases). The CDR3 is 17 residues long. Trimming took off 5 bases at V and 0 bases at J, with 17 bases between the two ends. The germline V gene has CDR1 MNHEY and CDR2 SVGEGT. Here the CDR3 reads CASSHYIPGNSGNTIYF. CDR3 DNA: TGTGCCAGCAGTCACTACATCCCAGGGAACTCTGGAAACACCATATATTTT.

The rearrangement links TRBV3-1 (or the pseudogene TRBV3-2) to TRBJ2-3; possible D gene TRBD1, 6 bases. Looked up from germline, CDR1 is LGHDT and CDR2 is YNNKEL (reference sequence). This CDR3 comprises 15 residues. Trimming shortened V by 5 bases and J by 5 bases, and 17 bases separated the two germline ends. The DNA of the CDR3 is TGTGCCAGCAGCGAATGGGGGCCAGGCGGAGATACGCAGTATTTT. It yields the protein CASSEWGPGGDTQYF.

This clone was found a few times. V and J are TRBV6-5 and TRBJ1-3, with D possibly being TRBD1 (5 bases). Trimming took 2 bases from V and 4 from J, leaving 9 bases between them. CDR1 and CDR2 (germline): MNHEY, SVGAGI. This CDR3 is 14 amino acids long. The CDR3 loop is CASSYKGLGNTIYF. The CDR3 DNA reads TGTGCCAGCAGTTACAAGGGGTTAGGAAACACCATATATTTT.

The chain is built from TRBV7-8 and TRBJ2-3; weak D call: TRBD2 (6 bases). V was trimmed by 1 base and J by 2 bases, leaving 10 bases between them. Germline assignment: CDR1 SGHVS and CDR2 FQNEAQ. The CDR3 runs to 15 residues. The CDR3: CASSLERALTDTQYF. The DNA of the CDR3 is TGTGCCAGCAGCTTAGAGCGGGCCCTCACAGATACGCAGTATTTT.

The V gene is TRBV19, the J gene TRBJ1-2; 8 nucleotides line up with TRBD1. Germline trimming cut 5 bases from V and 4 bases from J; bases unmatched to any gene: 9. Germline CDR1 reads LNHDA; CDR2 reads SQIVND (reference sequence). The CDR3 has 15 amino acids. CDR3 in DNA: TGTGCCAGTAGTGAAAGCAGGGGGCGAAGCTATGGCTACACCTTC. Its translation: CASSESRGRSYGYTF.

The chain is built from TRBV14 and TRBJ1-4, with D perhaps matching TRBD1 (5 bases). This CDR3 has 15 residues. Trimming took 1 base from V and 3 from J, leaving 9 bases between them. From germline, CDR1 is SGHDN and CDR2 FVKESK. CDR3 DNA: TGTGCCAGCAGCCAAGTAAGGGGCCCTAATGAAAAACTGTTTTTT. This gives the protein CASSQVRGPNEKLFF.

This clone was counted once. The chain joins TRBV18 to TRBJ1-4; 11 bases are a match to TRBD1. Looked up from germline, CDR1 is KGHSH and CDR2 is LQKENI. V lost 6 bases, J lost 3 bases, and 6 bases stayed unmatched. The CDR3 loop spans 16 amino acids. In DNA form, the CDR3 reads TGTGCCAGCTCCGGACAGGGGGCTCTGTCTAATGAAAAACTGTTTTTT. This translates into CASSGQGALSNEKLFF.

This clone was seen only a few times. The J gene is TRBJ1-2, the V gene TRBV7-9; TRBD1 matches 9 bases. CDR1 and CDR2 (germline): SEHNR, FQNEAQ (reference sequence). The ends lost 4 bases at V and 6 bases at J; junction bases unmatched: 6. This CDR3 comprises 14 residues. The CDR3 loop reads CASSSPGQGNGYTF. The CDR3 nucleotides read TGTGCCAGCAGCTCCCCGGGACAGGGCAATGGCTACACCTTC. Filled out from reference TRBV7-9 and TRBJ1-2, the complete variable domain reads DTGVSQNPRHKITKRGQNVTFRCDPISEHNRLYWYRQTLGQGPEFLTYFQNEAQLEKSRLLSDRFSAERPKGSFSTLEIQRTEQGDSAMYLCASSSPGQGNGYTFGSGTRLTVV.